Reported below is one T cell receptor beta chain. Its antigen remains unidentified. This specimen belongs to a study of OX40 agonist ivuxolimab in advanced cancers. Study-wide results and caveats: Clonal expansion was seen in CD4+ and CD8+ blood T cells by week 6 at 0.1 to 3.0 mg/kg. Undetermined was the antigen specificity of the expanded peripheral T cells. In general, CD8+ T cells held more expanded clones than CD4+ did, on average.

Data came from immunoSEQ multiplex PCR; TCRdb stores just in-frame clones and leaves some out. This sample has approximately 68,000 clones, with about nine tenths found just once. Blood was sampled at baseline, cycle 4 day 1, and cycle 7 day 1. This CDR3 is built from 14 residues. V trimming: 0 bases; J trimming: 4 bases; junction bases outside the gene matches: 2. CDR1 GTSNPN and CDR2 SVGIG come from the germline V gene (reference sequence). The sequence was obtained from an adult with an advanced solid tumor such as melanoma, head and neck, liver or kidney cancer. The material was CD4+ or CD8+ T cells sorted from blood, obtained in a trial of the OX40 agonist ivuxolimab. V gene TRBV30 combines with J gene TRBJ2-5, with 10 bases aligning to TRBD2. CDR3 bases: TGTGCCTGGAGTGTTGCTAGCGGGAGAGAGACCCAGTACTTC. It specifies CAWSVASGRETQYF.